The 28 T cell receptor beta chains in this list originate from one sample, sequenced in a study of identical twins. Using its own MiXCR run on the 5' RACE reads, TCRdb lists one record per CDR3 protein. This table has around 670,000 distinct CDR3 sequences, approximately 6% appearing once. Sequenced material: naive T cells sorted from blood. All receptors come from a man aged 18-30 years in good health.

In its sample, this clonotype was seen a few times. V gene TRBV5-5 combines with J gene TRBJ2-2, with 11 bases fitting TRBD2. The CDR3 loop spans 17 amino acids. In germline, CDR1 is SGHKS, CDR2 YYEKEE (reference sequence). Trimming cost V 2 bases and J 7 bases; bases outside gene matches: 10. CDR3 region: CASSFHLTSGIVGELFF. In DNA form, the CDR3 reads TGTGCCAGCAGCTTTCATTTGACTAGCGGGATTGTCGGGGAGCTGTTTTTT.

The chain combines TRBV12-3 or TRBV12-4 with TRBJ2-4; no clear D gene. The CDR3 runs 16 residues. V lost 6 bases and J 2 bases, leaving 17 bases between the germline ends. CDR3 sequence: CASSPPGPFSKNIQYF. DNA for the CDR3: TGTGCCAGCAGCCCCCCCGGGCCTTTTTCCAAAAACATTCAGTACTTC.

This clonotype was counted at least ten times. V is TRBV7-2 and J is TRBJ1-1; D gene unclear. Germline values: CDR1 SGHTA, CDR2 FQGNSA. This CDR3 has 13 amino acids. Between the trimmed V and J ends, which lost 5 bases and 3 bases, there was a span of 10 bases. The CDR3: CASSPILDTEAFF. CDR3 in DNA: TGTGCCAGCAGCCCCATTTTGGACACTGAAGCTTTCTTT.

This chain connects TRBV12-3 or TRBV12-4 to TRBJ2-7; 9 nucleotides match TRBD1. This CDR3 region has 14 residues. The V segment lost 5 bases and the J segment 6 bases; nucleotides outside the gene matches: 8. The CDR3 protein is CASSPGQGRAEQYF. The CDR3 DNA reads as TGTGCCAGCAGTCCAGGACAGGGGCGAGCCGAGCAGTACTTC.

This clonotype has ten or more counts. The CDR3 spells CASSQDGTGFYNEQFF. As DNA, the CDR3 is TGTGCCAGCAGCCAAGACGGGACTGGATTTTACAATGAGCAGTTCTTC. V gene TRBV3-1 combines with J gene TRBJ2-1; D is possibly TRBD2 (6 bases). The CDR3 is 16 residues long. Germline CDR1 LGHDT, CDR2 YNNKEL (reference sequence). V was cut by 0 bases and J by 4 bases, with 13 bases left in between.

This chain uses TRBV7-8 with TRBJ2-1; the match to TRBD2 covers 14 bases. In germline, CDR1 is SGHVS, CDR2 FQNEAQ. V dropped 5 bases and J dropped 2; count of bases not matched to a gene: 5. CDR3 length: 17 amino acids. The CDR3 spells CASSPGLAGVAYNEQFF. For the CDR3, the DNA is TGTGCCAGCAGCCCGGGACTAGCGGGAGTCGCCTACAATGAGCAGTTCTTC. Full variable domain (rest looked up from reference TRBV7-8 and TRBJ2-1): GAGVSQSPRYKVAKRGQDVALRCDPISGHVSLFWYQQALGQGPEFLTYFQNEAQLDKSGLPSDRFFAERPEGSVSTLKIQRTQQEDSAVYLCASSPGLAGVAYNEQFFGPGTRLTVL.

This chain joins TRBV7-9 and TRBJ1-2, with a possible D match to TRBD1 (5 bases). V lost 4 bases and J lost 8, with 5 bases in between. The germline CDR1 and CDR2 sequences are SEHNR and FQNEAQ (reference sequence). This CDR3 is built from 10 residues. CDR3 in DNA: TGTGCCAGCAGCTGGGGGGGCTACACCTTC. Amino acid sequence: CASSWGGYTF.

This clonotype was observed a handful of times. The chain combines TRBV29-1 with TRBJ2-4, with TRBD2 identical over 10 bases. V lost 5 bases, J lost 1 base, and 14 bases stayed unmatched. The CDR3 is 18 residues long. Germline CDR1 and CDR2: SQVTM and ANQGSEA. Here the CDR3 reads CSVLKREGLPEAKNIQYF. The CDR3 DNA follows: TGCAGCGTTCTTAAGCGGGAGGGCCTTCCCGAGGCCAAAAACATTCAGTACTTC.

This clonotype came up a few times. This chain connects TRBV7-3 to TRBJ2-1; 12 positions agree with TRBD2. Germline CDR1 SGHTA, CDR2 FQGTGA. This CDR3 is built from 20 residues. With V trimmed by 2 bases and J by 6 bases, 17 bases remained unmatched. CDR3 sequence reads: CASSLSVGLAGHGVTNEQFF. The CDR3 nucleotides read TGTGCCAGCAGCTTATCCGTGGGACTAGCGGGCCACGGGGTAACCAATGAGCAGTTCTTC.

The V gene is TRBV7-2, the J gene TRBJ2-7, with 8 bases fitting TRBD1. The CDR3 consists of 15 residues. The J segment lost 2 bases and the V segment lost 5 bases, leaving 8 bases of the junction unmatched. Germline V gene lookup returns CDR1 SGHTA and CDR2 FQGNSA. The CDR3 reads CASSLTGESTYEQYF. Here the CDR3 DNA reads TGTGCCAGCAGCCTGACAGGGGAATCGACCTACGAGCAGTACTTC.

Only a few counts were recorded for this clonotype. The V and J genes are TRBV7-8 and TRBJ2-5; 14 nucleotides line up with TRBD2. From germline, CDR1 is SGHVS and CDR2 FQNEAQ. This CDR3 spans 16 amino acids. J was trimmed by 5 bases and V by 4 bases; bases with no gene match: 6. CDR3 region: CASSSGTSGSGETQYF. The CDR3 region has the DNA TGTGCCAGCAGCTCCGGGACTAGCGGGAGTGGTGAGACCCAGTACTTC.

This clonotype appeared many times. CDR3 amino acids: CASSLVAGGYEQYV. The CDR3 DNA follows: TGCGCCAGCAGCTTGGTAGCGGGAGGGTACGAGCAGTACGTC. The gene calls are TRBV5-1 and TRBJ2-7; 11 nucleotides line up with TRBD2. Germline CDR1 reads SGHRS; CDR2 reads YFSETQ. V shed 0 bases and J 4 bases; nucleotides not matched to a gene: 0. This CDR3 is built from 14 residues.

The sample holds many counts of this clonotype. The V and J genes are TRBV20-1 and TRBJ1-1; D remains unclear. Germline lookup yields CDR1 DFQATT and CDR2 SNEGSKA (reference sequence). Deletions cut 6 bases from V and 5 bases from J, with 16 bases between. The CDR3 totals 13 residues. In DNA form, the CDR3 reads TGCAGTGCAAAGACGACGGCGAAAACTGAAGCTTTCTTT. Translated, it gives CSAKTTAKTEAFF.

In DNA, the CDR3 is TGTGCCAGCAGCCCTTCCCACGGACGGATCACAGATACGCAGTATTTT. This translates into CASSPSHGRITDTQYF. J is TRBJ2-3 and V is TRBV7-2; D is unclear. CDR1 is SGHTA, CDR2 FQGNSA, per germline. V was shortened by 5 bases and J by 2 bases, with 17 bases between the two germline ends. There are 16 residues in the CDR3.

V usage is TRBV4-2 and J usage is TRBJ1-5; D is unclear. The CDR3 has 16 amino acids. With 2 bases removed from V and 4 bases from J, the gap between germline ends came to 15 bases. Germline V gives CDR1 LGHNA, CDR2 YNFKEQ. The CDR3 region is CASSQSLSGGNQPQHF. In nucleotides, the CDR3 is TGTGCCAGCAGCCAATCTCTGTCCGGAGGGAATCAGCCCCAGCATTTT.

This clonotype has ten or more counts. V is TRBV27 and J is TRBJ1-1; tentative D call: TRBD1 (5 bases). Per germline, CDR1 MNHEY and CDR2 SMNVEV (reference sequence). V lost 2 bases and J lost 3, with 16 bases in between. There are 16 residues in the CDR3. The CDR3: CASSLRQAGKDTEAFF. CDR3 nucleotide sequence: TGTGCCAGCAGTTTACGTCAGGCAGGGAAGGACACTGAAGCTTTCTTT.

This clonotype appeared a few times. The chain couples TRBV15 to TRBJ2-6; 7 bases are a match to TRBD2. CDR1 and CDR2 from the germline V gene are LNHNV and YYDKDF (reference sequence). CDR3 length equals 21 residues. The J segment lost 1 base and the V segment lost 0 bases, leaving 15 bases of the junction unmatched. CDR3 in DNA: TGTGCCACCAGCAGAGATCGGGGGGTTGGAGACAGATCGTCTGGGGCCAACGTCCTGACTTTC. This translates into CATSRDRGVGDRSSGANVLTF.

The chain couples TRBV10-3 to TRBJ1-2, with 10 bases fitting TRBD1. Germline V gives CDR1 ENHRY, CDR2 SYGVKD. V dropped 5 bases and J dropped 3; count of bases not matched to a gene: 3. This CDR3 contains 14 residues. The CDR3 DNA sequence: TGTGCCATCAGTCCGGGACAGGGGTACTATGGCTACACCTTC. Amino acid sequence: CAISPGQGYYGYTF.

This clonotype has a count of ten or more. The V gene is TRBV6-1, the J gene TRBJ1-5; 9 bases are a match to TRBD1. The V segment lost 6 bases and the J segment 3 bases; nucleotides outside the gene matches: 6. Per germline, CDR1 MNHNS and CDR2 SASEGT. The CDR3 has 15 residues. The CDR3 DNA reads as TGTGCCAGCAGCGCCACAGGGGGCCCCAATCAGCCCCAGCATTTT. Protein product: CASSATGGPNQPQHF.

This clonotype was observed a single time. This sequence joins TRBV3-1 and TRBJ1-1; D is perhaps TRBD1 (6 bases). Trimming shortened V by 0 bases and J by 5 bases, and 16 bases separated the two germline ends. CDR3 length: 16 amino acids. In germline, CDR1 is LGHDT, CDR2 YNNKEL (reference sequence). The CDR3 coding sequence is TGTGCCAGCAGCCAAGATAGGGGGGGCATCGGAACTGAAGCTTTCTTT. It translates to CASSQDRGGIGTEAFF.

This clonotype was recorded many times. The chain links TRBV7-2 to TRBJ2-5; 8 nucleotides line up with TRBD1. The V segment lost 5 bases and the J segment 5 bases; nucleotides outside the gene matches: 10. CDR1 and CDR2 (germline): SGHTA, FQGNSA. The CDR3 runs 15 residues. The CDR3 loop reads CASSPWDRFFETQYF. CDR3 nucleotides: TGTGCCAGCAGCCCTTGGGACAGGTTTTTCGAGACCCAGTACTTC.

The chain is built from TRBV20-1 and TRBJ2-3; maybe TRBD2 (6 bases). The CDR3 is 16 residues long. The germline V gene has CDR1 DFQATT and CDR2 SNEGSKA (reference sequence). V was clipped by 1 base and J by 4 bases, with 18 bases between them. Here the CDR3 DNA reads TGCAGTGCTAGAGGACCCGGGACTTCTAGCCCAGATACGCAGTATTTT. Translated, it gives CSARGPGTSSPDTQYF.

This clonotype was recorded at least ten times. The chain recombines TRBV4-2 with TRBJ1-2; 7 bases match TRBD1. CDR3 size: 16 residues. CDR1 is LGHNA and CDR2 is YNFKEQ in the germline V gene. Losses at the gene ends were 2 bases for V and 4 bases for J; bases not matched to a gene: 10. CDR3: CASSQKGLQGTYGYTF. CDR3 nucleotide sequence: TGTGCCAGCAGCCAAAAAGGGTTACAGGGGACCTATGGCTACACCTTC.

The rearrangement uses TRBV12-3 or TRBV12-4 and TRBJ2-1; the D gene is possibly TRBD2 (6 bases). The CDR3 length is 15 residues. Trimming stripped 3 bases from V and 9 bases from J, with 18 bases between. DNA of the CDR3: TGTGCCAGCAGTTTGGAGGGGTGGGCGGGATCTGAGCAGTTCTTC. Its translation is CASSLEGWAGSEQFF.

As for this clonotype: Since no conserved phenylalanine or tryptophan closes the CDR3, a read error is the likely cause. This rearrangement joins TRBV27 to TRBJ2-7, with 7 bases that match TRBD1. The germline V gene has CDR1 MNHEY and CDR2 SMNVEV (reference sequence). The CDR3 sequence is 15 residues long. V was pared by 6 bases and J by 3 bases, with 11 bases of the junction left unmatched. As DNA, the CDR3 is TGTGCCAGCAGCCCCGAGGGGGCTGAGTTCTACGAGCAGTACATC. It encodes CASSPEGAEFYEQYI.

This clonotype was seen repeatedly, ten times or more. V usage is TRBV5-1 and J usage is TRBJ2-1; TRBD2 matches at 11 bases. The length of the CDR3 is 19 residues. CDR1 and CDR2 (germline): SGHRS, YFSETQ. The junction had 9 bases not matched to a gene; V was cut back by 1 base and J by 0 bases. The DNA for the CDR3 is TGCGCCAGCAGCTTGTCTCTAGCGGGGGGAATGAGCTCCTACAATGAGCAGTTCTTC. The encoded protein is CASSLSLAGGMSSYNEQFF. Full variable domain (rest looked up from reference TRBV5-1 and TRBJ2-1): KAGVTQTPRYLIKTRGQQVTLSCSPISGHRSVSWYQQTPGQGLQFLFEYFSETQRNKGNFPGRFSGRQFSNSRSEMNVSTLELGDSALYLCASSLSLAGGMSSYNEQFFGPGTRLTVL.

The chain joins TRBV9 to TRBJ2-3; 9 bases are shared with TRBD2. The V gene end was trimmed by 1 base and the J gene end by 4 bases; junction bases not matched to a gene: 10. Germline-derived CDR1 and CDR2 are SGDLS and YYNGEE. CDR3 length: 17 amino acids. CDR3 bases: TGTGCCAGCAGCGTAAATCTAGCGGGAACGGCGGCAGATACGCAGTATTTT. This gives the protein CASSVNLAGTAADTQYF.

This clonotype was detected only a few times. The chain uses TRBV3-1 and TRBJ2-4, with a tentative D call TRBD1 (5 bases). Germline values: CDR1 LGHDT, CDR2 YNNKEL (reference sequence). The CDR3 covers 17 residues. V gave up 0 bases and J gave up 0 bases, with 12 bases separating them. The CDR3 here is CASSQETGVEAKNIQYF. The CDR3 nucleotides are TGTGCCAGCAGCCAAGAAACAGGCGTCGAAGCCAAAAACATTCAGTACTTC.